Listed below are T cell receptor beta chains from one sample, sequenced in a study of T-cell reconstitution after alpha-beta-depleted transplantation in children. TCRdb re-called the PCR reads with MiXCR, one entry per CDR3 protein. The table has some 500,000 distinct CDR3 sequences, about 33% seen once. Sample: PBMCs from the stem cell graft donor, taken from the stem cell graft. The receptors originated from a human donor who donated a stem cell graft to a child with aplastic anemia. CDR3s include the opening cysteine and the closing phenylalanine or tryptophan. Fields, in order: J gene, V gene, clone size, D gene, CDR3 protein, CDR3 DNA. A D gene is named only where the DNA matches it firmly. The size entry is marked missing in some rows and otherwise reads once, few, many or a size class.

TRBJ1-2	TRBV5-4	few	TRBD1	CASSLDRGAVGYTF	TGTGCCAGCAGCTTGGACAGGGGAGCGGTTGGCTACACCTTC
TRBJ2-5	TRBV12-3/TRBV12-4	NA	TRBD2	CASTHGRETQYF	TGTGCCAGCACCCACGGGAGGGAGACCCAGTACTTC
TRBJ1-1	TRBV7-8	NA	NA	CASSWRGAGGNTEAFF	TGTGCCAGCAGCTGGCGGGGGGCGGGGGGGAACACTGAAGCTTTCTTT
TRBJ2-2	TRBV6-2/TRBV6-3	many	NA	CASSYPRPGELFF	TGTGCCAGCAGTTACCCCCGACCTGGGGAGCTGTTTTTT
TRBJ1-5	TRBV7-2	NA	NA	CASRGRGVGQPQHF	TGTGCCAGCCGCGGGCGGGGGGTCGGACAGCCCCAGCATTTT
TRBJ1-3	TRBV7-2	few	TRBD1	CASSYSGGRNTIYF	TGTGCCAGCAGCTATTCAGGGGGCAGAAACACCATATATTTT
TRBJ2-7	TRBV7-2	few	NA	CASSLGSIADSYEQYF	TGTGCCAGCAGCTTAGGGAGTATAGCGGATTCCTACGAGCAGTACTTC
TRBJ2-5	TRBV20-1	few	NA	CSAPPSSRRTETQYF	TGCAGTGCTCCACCGTCTAGCAGGCGAACAGAGACCCAGTACTTC
TRBJ2-2	TRBV18	few	TRBD1	CASSPAGTGTGELFF	TGTGCCAGCTCACCAGCCGGGACAGGCACCGGGGAGCTGTTTTTT
TRBJ2-1	TRBV20-1	NA	TRBD2	CSAAGGSKGNEQFF	TGCAGTGCCGCGGGAGGGTCGAAAGGAAATGAGCAGTTCTTC
TRBJ2-1	TRBV27	NA	TRBD1	CASRTWDSIYNEQFF	TGTGCCAGCAGAACGTGGGACAGCATTTACAATGAGCAGTTCTTC
TRBJ1-1	TRBV7-2	few	NA	CASSLVGPGMNTEAFF	TGTGCCAGCAGCTTAGTTGGTCCAGGCATGAACACTGAAGCTTTCTTT
TRBJ2-1	TRBV10-3	NA	TRBD2	CAISQAGVYNEQFF	TGTGCCATCAGCCAAGCGGGAGTGTACAATGAGCAGTTCTTC
TRBJ2-3	TRBV6-6	NA	NA	CASSRDLRNTQYF	TGTGCCAGCAGCCGGGACTTGAGAAATACGCAGTATTTT
TRBJ1-5	TRBV7-2	NA	TRBD1	CASSEQGIQQPQHF	TGTGCCAGCAGCGAACAGGGGATTCAGCAGCCCCAGCATTTT
TRBJ1-1	TRBV6-2/TRBV6-3	NA	NA	CASSYRSDTEAFF	TGTGCCAGCAGTTACAGGTCAGACACTGAAGCTTTCTTT
TRBJ1-5	TRBV20-1	NA	NA	CSARGQGGGDNQPQHF	TGCAGTGCTAGGGGCCAGGGAGGTGGTGACAATCAGCCCCAGCATTTT
TRBJ2-3	TRBV5-1	many	TRBD2	CASSLGASGSTDTQYF	TGCGCCAGCAGCTTGGGCGCTAGCGGGAGCACAGATACGCAGTATTTT
TRBJ2-7	TRBV18	NA	TRBD2	CASSPTSALYEQYF	TGTGCCAGCTCACCTACTAGCGCACTCTACGAGCAGTACTTC
TRBJ2-3	TRBV20-1	few	TRBD2	CSASISGRADTQYF	TGCAGTGCTAGTATTAGCGGGAGGGCAGATACGCAGTATTTT
TRBJ2-1	TRBV12-3/TRBV12-4	once	TRBD2	CASRVAGGHNEQFF	TGTGCCAGCAGAGTAGCGGGAGGCCACAATGAGCAGTTCTTC
TRBJ2-1	TRBV5-4	few	NA	CASSPSEVEQFF	TGTGCCAGCAGCCCGTCCGAGGTGGAGCAGTTCTTC
TRBJ1-5	TRBV20-1	NA	NA	CSARRGRNPISNQPQHF	TGCAGTGCTAGACGTGGTAGGAATCCGATTAGCAATCAGCCCCAGCATTTT
TRBJ1-6	TRBV7-2	few	NA	CASSLDYNSPLHF	TGTGCCAGCAGCTTAGATTATAATTCACCCCTCCACTTT
TRBJ2-7	TRBV7-2	NA	NA	CASSRLQGHEQYF	TGTGCCAGCAGCCGATTACAGGGCCACGAGCAGTACTTC
TRBJ2-1	TRBV5-1	NA	TRBD2	CASSQLAGAGLDEQFF	TGCGCCAGCTCACAGCTAGCGGGAGCTGGTTTGGATGAGCAGTTCTTC
TRBJ2-1	TRBV29-1	NA	NA	CSVGTYNEQFF	TGCAGCGTTGGTACCTACAATGAGCAGTTCTTC
TRBJ2-7	TRBV7-8	few	NA	CASSLRARSYEQYF	TGTGCCAGCAGCTTACGGGCCAGGTCCTACGAGCAGTACTTC
TRBJ1-4	TRBV27	few	TRBD1	CASSTRQGLTEKLFF	TGTGCCAGCAGTACCCGACAGGGATTGACTGAAAAACTGTTTTTT
TRBJ1-5	TRBV5-6	once	NA	CASSLANRGVYTDYQPQHF	TGTGCCAGCAGCTTGGCCAATCGGGGGGTTTATACGGACTATCAGCCCCAGCATTTT
TRBJ2-7	TRBV29-1	medium-sized	NA	CSVEPGLAVGEQYF	TGCAGCGTTGAACCCGGCCTAGCTGTGGGCGAGCAGTACTTC
TRBJ2-7	TRBV5-1	few	NA	CASSWDITLEQYF	TGCGCCAGCAGCTGGGACATAACCCTCGAGCAGTACTTC
TRBJ1-6	TRBV6-5	few	NA	CASRLQGPRYSPLHF	TGTGCCAGCAGACTCCAAGGCCCACGGTACTCACCCCTCCACTTT
TRBJ2-1	TRBV11-2	NA	NA	CASSLGALGDQFF	TGTGCCAGCAGCTTGGGAGCTCTGGGTGACCAGTTCTTC
TRBJ1-2	TRBV6-2/TRBV6-3	NA	NA	CASSLTQGKDGYTF	TGTGCCAGCTCCCTCACCCAGGGGAAAGATGGCTACACCTTC
TRBJ1-1	TRBV7-2	NA	NA	CASSLVSGRGTNTEAFF	TGTGCCAGCAGCTTAGTCTCCGGTCGGGGCACGAACACTGAAGCTTTCTTT
TRBJ1-6	TRBV20-1	NA	NA	CSARDQRINSPLHF	TGCAGTGCTAGAGATCAACGGATTAATTCACCCCTCCACTTT
TRBJ1-2	TRBV4-3	NA	TRBD1	CASSQIRGLVNYGYTF	TGCGCCAGCAGCCAAATTAGGGGGCTTGTTAACTATGGCTACACCTTC
TRBJ2-1	TRBV6-1	few	NA	CASRRTQGNEQFF	TGTGCCAGCCGACGGACGCAGGGGAATGAGCAGTTCTTC
TRBJ2-1	TRBV7-9	few	NA	CAGKQVTSYNEQFF	TGTGCCGGAAAACAGGTAACCTCCTACAATGAGCAGTTCTTC
TRBJ2-1	TRBV19	NA	NA	CASSIGYGNEQFF	TGTGCCAGTAGTATAGGATACGGCAATGAGCAGTTCTTC
TRBJ2-2	TRBV29-1	few	NA	CSVGGTRNTGELFF	TGCAGCGTGGGGGGAACGAGGAACACCGGGGAGCTGTTTTTT